This entry features one T cell receptor beta chain sequence. In the source study's methods: Using reference gene primer amplification, nucleated cell counts were estimated. Generated by immunoSEQ multiplex PCR, the TCRdb table keeps only in-frame clones and is missing some. V, J and clone size were drawn from that table, and D and trimming were deduced from the DNA. The sample consists of 200,000 to 250,000 clones, roughly 88% of them appearing once. This sample is drawn from a study of blood T cell repertoires in COVID-19. Overall study: The cDNA or gDNA used as material had been derived from T cells, B-cell-depleted T cells, or PBMCs.

The sequence was collected from a man aged 30 to 39 who had recovered from COVID-19. Sequenced: peripheral blood.

The CDR3 sequence: CASSLRELAGSGANVLTF. DNA of the CDR3: TGCGCCAGCAGCCTTCGTGAACTAGCGGGGTCTGGGGCCAACGTCCTGACTTTC. This chain connects TRBV4-1 to TRBJ2-6; 10 bases align to TRBD2. CDR3 length equals 18 residues. Per the germline V gene, CDR1 is MGHRA and CDR2 is YSYEKL. The junction had 7 bases not matched to a gene; V was cut back by 4 bases and J by 1 base.